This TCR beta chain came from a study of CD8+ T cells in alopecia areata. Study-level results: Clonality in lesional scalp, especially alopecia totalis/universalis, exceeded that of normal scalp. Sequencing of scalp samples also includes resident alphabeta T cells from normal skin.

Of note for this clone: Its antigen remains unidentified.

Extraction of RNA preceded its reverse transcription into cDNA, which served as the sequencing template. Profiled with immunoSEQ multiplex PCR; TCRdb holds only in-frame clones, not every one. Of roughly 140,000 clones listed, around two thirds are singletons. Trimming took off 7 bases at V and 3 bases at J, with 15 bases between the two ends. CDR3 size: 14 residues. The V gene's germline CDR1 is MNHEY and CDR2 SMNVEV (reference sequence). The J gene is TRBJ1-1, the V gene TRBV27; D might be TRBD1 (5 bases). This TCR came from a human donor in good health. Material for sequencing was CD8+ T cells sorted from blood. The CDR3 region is CASNPVGTYTEAFF. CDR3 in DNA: TGTGCCAGCAACCCGGTGGGGACCTACACTGAAGCTTTCTTT.